What follows describes a single T cell receptor (beta chain). Its antigen is as yet unknown. This record comes from a study of cytomegalovirus exposure and HLA in healthy donors. Between the trimmed V and J ends, which lost 3 bases and 5 bases, there was a span of 7 bases. The CDR3 has 12 amino acids. Germline V gene sequence: CDR1 SGHVS, CDR2 FQNEAQ. Study-wide findings and caveats: Only CMV serostatus was available as immune exposure information.

60 Vbeta and 13 Jbeta primers were used in PCR. The table came from immunoSEQ multiplex PCR; TCRdb's copy has only in-frame clones and leaves some out. This sample yields 250,000 to 350,000 clones, of which roughly 89% are seen a single time; approximately 4.3% belongs to the top ten. The specimen sequenced was PBMCs. The chain uses TRBV7-8 and TRBJ1-1, with D unresolved. This receptor was identified in a middle-aged man in good health and CMV-seropositive. The CDR3 reads CASSFAATEAFF. The CDR3, as DNA: TGTGCCAGCAGCTTTGCGGCAACTGAAGCTTTCTTT.